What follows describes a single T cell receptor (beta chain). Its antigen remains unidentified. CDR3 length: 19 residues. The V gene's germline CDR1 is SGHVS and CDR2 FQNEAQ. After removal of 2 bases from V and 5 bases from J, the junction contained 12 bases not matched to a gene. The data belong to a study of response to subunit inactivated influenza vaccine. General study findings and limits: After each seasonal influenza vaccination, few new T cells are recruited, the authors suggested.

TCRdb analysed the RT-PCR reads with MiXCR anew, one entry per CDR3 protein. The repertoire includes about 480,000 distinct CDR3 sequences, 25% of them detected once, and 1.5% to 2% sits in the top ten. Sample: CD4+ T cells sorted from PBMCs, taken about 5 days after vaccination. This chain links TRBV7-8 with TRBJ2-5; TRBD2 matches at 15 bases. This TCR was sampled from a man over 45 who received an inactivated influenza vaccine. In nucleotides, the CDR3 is TGTGCCAGCAGCTTATTACTTCGGACTAGCGGGAGGGCAACCGAGACCCAGTACTTC. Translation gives CASSLLLRTSGRATETQYF. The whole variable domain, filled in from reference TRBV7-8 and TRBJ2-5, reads GAGVSQSPRYKVAKRGQDVALRCDPISGHVSLFWYQQALGQGPEFLTYFQNEAQLDKSGLPSDRFFAERPEGSVSTLKIQRTQQEDSAVYLCASSLLLRTSGRATETQYFGPGTRLLVL.